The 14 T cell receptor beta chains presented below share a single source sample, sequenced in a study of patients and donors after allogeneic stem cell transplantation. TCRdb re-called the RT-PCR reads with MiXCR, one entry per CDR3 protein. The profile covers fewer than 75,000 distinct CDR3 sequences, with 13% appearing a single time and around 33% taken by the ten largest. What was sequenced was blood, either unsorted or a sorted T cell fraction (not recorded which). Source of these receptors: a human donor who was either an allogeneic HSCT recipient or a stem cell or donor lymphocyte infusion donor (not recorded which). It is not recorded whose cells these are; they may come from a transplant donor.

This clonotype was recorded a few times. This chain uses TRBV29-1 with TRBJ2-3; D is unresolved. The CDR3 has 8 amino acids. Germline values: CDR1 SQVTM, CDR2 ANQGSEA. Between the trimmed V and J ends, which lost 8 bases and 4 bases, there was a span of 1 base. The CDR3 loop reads CSSDTQYF. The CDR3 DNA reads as TGCAGCTCAGATACGCAGTATTTT.

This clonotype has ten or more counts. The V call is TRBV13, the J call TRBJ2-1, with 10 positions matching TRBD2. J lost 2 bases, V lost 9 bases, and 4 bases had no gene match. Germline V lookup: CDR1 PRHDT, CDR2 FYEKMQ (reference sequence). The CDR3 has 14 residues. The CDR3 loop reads CASRTSGAYNEQFF. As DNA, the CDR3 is TGTGCCAGTCGAACTAGCGGGGCCTACAATGAGCAGTTCTTC.

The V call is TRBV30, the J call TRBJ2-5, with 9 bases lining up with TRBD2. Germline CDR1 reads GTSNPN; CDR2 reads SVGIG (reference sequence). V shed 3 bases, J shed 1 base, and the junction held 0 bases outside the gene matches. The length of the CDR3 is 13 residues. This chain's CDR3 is CAWRTSGQETQYF. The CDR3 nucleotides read TGTGCCTGGAGGACTAGCGGCCAAGAGACCCAGTACTTC.

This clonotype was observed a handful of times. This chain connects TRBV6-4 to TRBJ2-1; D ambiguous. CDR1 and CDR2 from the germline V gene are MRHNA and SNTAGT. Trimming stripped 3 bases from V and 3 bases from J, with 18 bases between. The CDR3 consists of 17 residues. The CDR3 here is CASSEEILSTFYNEQFF. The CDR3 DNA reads TGTGCCAGCAGTGAAGAAATCCTGAGCACCTTCTACAATGAGCAGTTCTTC.

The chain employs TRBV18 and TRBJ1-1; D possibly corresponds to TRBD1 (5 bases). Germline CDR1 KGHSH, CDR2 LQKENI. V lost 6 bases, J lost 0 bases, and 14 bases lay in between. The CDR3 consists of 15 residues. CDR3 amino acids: CASSPLRGMNTEAFF. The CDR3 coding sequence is TGTGCCAGCTCCCCGTTAAGGGGAATGAACACTGAAGCTTTCTTT.

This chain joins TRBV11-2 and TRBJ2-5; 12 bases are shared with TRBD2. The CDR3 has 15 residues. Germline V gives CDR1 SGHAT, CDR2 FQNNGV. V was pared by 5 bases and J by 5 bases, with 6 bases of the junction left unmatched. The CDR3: CASSPGLAGLETQYF. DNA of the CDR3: TGTGCCAGCAGCCCAGGACTAGCGGGACTGGAGACCCAGTACTTC.

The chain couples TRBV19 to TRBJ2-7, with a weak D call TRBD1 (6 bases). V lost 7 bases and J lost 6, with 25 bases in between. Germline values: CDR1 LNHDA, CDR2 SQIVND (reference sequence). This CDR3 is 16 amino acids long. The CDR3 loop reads CASTPSWQGSIVEQYF. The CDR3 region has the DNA TGTGCCAGTACCCCCTCGTGGCAGGGGAGTATTGTCGAGCAGTACTTC.

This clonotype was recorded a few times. For the CDR3, the DNA is TGTGCCATCAGTGAGTCCGAGGGACTAGCGGGAGGACAAGATACGCAGTATTTT. As protein: CAISESEGLAGGQDTQYF. The chain carries TRBV10-3 and TRBJ2-3; 15 nucleotides match TRBD2. V shed 0 bases, J shed 5 bases, and the junction held 6 bases outside the gene matches. Germline V gene sequence: CDR1 ENHRY, CDR2 SYGVKD. The CDR3 is made up of 18 amino acids.

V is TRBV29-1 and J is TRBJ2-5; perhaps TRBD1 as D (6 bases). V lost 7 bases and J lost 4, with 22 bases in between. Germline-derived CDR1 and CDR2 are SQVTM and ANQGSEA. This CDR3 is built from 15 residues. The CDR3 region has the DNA TGCAGCGCGAAGAGGGGGAACGCGCGCGGAGAGACCCAGTACTTC. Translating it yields CSAKRGNARGETQYF.

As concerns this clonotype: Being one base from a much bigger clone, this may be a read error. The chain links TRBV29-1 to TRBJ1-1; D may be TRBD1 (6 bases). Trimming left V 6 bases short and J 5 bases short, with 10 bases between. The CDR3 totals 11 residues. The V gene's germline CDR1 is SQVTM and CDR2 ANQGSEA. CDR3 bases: TGCAGCGTCAATAGGGGGACTGAAGCTTTCTTT. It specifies CSVNRGTEAFF.

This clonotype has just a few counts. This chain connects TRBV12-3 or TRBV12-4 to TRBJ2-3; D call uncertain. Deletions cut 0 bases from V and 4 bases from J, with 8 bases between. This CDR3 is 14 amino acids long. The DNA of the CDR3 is TGTGCCAGCAGTTTAGCAGTAAGGGCAGATACGCAGTATTTT. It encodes CASSLAVRADTQYF.

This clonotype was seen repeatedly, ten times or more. The CDR3 region is CATSDEPGQGNTGELFF. The DNA of the CDR3 is TGTGCCACCAGTGACGAACCGGGACAGGGGAACACCGGGGAGCTGTTTTTT. The V call is TRBV24-1, the J call TRBJ2-2; 9 positions agree with TRBD1. J was trimmed by 1 base and V by 4 bases; bases with no gene match: 6. This CDR3 has 17 residues. Germline V gene sequence: CDR1 KGHDR, CDR2 SFDVKD.

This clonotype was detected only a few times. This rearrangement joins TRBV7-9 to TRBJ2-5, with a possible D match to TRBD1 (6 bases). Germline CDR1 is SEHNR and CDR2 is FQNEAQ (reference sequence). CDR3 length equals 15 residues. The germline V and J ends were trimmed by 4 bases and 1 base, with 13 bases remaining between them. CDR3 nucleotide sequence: TGTGCCAGCAGCTCCCACAGGGATCCCCAAGAGACCCAGTACTTC. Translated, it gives CASSSHRDPQETQYF.

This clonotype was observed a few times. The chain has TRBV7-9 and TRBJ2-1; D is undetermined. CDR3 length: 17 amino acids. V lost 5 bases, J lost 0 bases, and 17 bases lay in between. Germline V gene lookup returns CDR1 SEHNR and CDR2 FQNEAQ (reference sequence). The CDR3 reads CASSPYRAVSSYNEQFF. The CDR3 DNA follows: TGTGCCAGCAGCCCCTACCGGGCAGTTAGCTCCTACAATGAGCAGTTCTTC.